This T cell receptor beta chain comes out of a study of immune evolution from preneoplasia to lung adenocarcinoma. V dropped 6 bases and J dropped 1; count of bases not matched to a gene: 2. The CDR3 is made up of 14 amino acids. In germline, CDR1 is MNHNS, CDR2 SASEGT. The method was immunoSEQ multiplex PCR; TCRdb's version includes in-frame clones alone and lacks a portion of them. The sample includes several thousand clones, roughly 77% of them seen just once. The receptor was isolated from a person aged 50 to 59 with lung adenocarcinoma. The chain has TRBV6-1 and TRBJ2-1; 8 bases map to TRBD1. The sample consisted of FFPE invasive lung adenocarcinoma tissue. CDR3 protein: CASRQGGSYNEQFF. Here the CDR3 DNA reads TGTGCCAGCAGACAGGGGGGTTCCTACAATGAGCAGTTCTTC.